This TCR beta chain was identified during a study of blood T cell repertoires in COVID-19 (dated by TCRdb to the early 2020s). For the study in its entirety: Samples from collaborators originated in the United States, Italy and Spain and spanned both the acute and convalescent phases of COVID-19. The material from the prospective study consisted of cDNA or gDNA derived from T cells, B-cell-depleted T cells, or PBMCs. Subjects who had been exposed to COVID-19, were actively infected with it, or had recovered from it provided the deeply sampled blood TCRbeta repertoires that made up the dataset. The repertoires were released in a freely available public database intended as a resource for research on the immune response to SARS-CoV-2. The samples were drawn from two sources: the first 160 participants of the ongoing ImmuneRACE study, and 1,000 to 1,500 subjects contributed by 6 global collaborators. Nearly every sample came with metadata listing a de-identified subject ID, COVID-19 status, age in years and sex. HLA class I and class II types, where available, came from metadata supplied by the sample provider rather than from assay-based typing. What the authors observed across the whole study: Clinical and demographic metadata were provided uncurated, with the amount varying by source and participant.

V and J are truncated by 2 bases and 5 bases respectively, leaving an intervening sequence of 9 bases. The CDR3 sequence holds 14 residues, the cysteine and phenylalanine included. Just CDR3 DNA is preserved here, 42 bases in frame from base 1. Looking up the germline V gene yields CDR1 SGHVS and CDR2 FQNEAQ. On this clone itself: It lacks a known antigen. Base-call qualities are not available, and no considerably larger clone is one nucleotide away.

TCRbeta CDR3 regions were amplified from genomic DNA using the immunoSEQ Assay, a bias-controlled multiplex PCR. On the study's bioinformatics: The number of nucleated cells in each sample was estimated from the amplification of reference gene primers within the assay. To quantify the absolute abundance of each unique TCRbeta CDR3 rearrangement, sequence reads were collapsed and filtered. For each sample, productive Simpson clonality was calculated as the square root of Simpson's diversity index over productive rearrangements. TCRdb's version of the immuneACCESS table is confined to in-frame rearrangements and falls short of the full clone set. An unresolved V gene accounts for under half of the shortfall where checked; the remainder is of unknown origin. V, J and clone size are taken as reported in that table, and D and trimming were inferred from the DNA itself. This sample holds 150,000 to 200,000 clones; roughly 88% were observed only once. The top ten clones comprise roughly 9% of the sample.

Participants in the prospective study were enrolled through a virtual design, were aged roughly 18 to 100 years, and lived in approximately 25 United States geographic areas. In the prospective study, participants were assigned to cohorts based on the clinical history participants reported in a screening survey and a study questionnaire. Recovered participants in ImmuneRACE Cohort 3 were defined by two consecutive negative NP/OP PCR tests, clearance by a healthcare professional, or resolution of symptoms. Each participant in the prospective study had whole blood, serum and a nasopharyngeal or oropharyngeal swab collected by mobile phlebotomists. Additional blood draws and questionnaires over a 2-month period could optionally be provided by prospective study participants. Before DNA extraction, blood samples from the prospective study were shipped at room temperature or frozen.

The sequencing input was PBMCs or T cells enriched from blood (not recorded which). The sequence derives from a woman between 18 and 29 years old who had recovered from COVID-19. The V and J segments used are TRBV7-8 and TRBJ1-4, with no confident D gene call. The DNA sequence is TGTGCCAGCAGCTTACTACGGGGAAATGAAAAACTGTTTTTT. Its protein reads: CASSLLRGNEKLFF.